One TCR beta chain is described in this entry. The antigen is unknown. In germline, CDR1 is SNHLY, CDR2 FYNNEI. The length of the CDR3 is 12 residues. This record belongs to a study of T cells expressing NK-cell markers. About the research overall: Cells sorted as CD3+CD56+NKG2C+, CD3+CD56+NKG2C- and CD3+CD56-NKG2C+ T cells supplied the TCR beta repertoires. Seven donors tested HCMV-seropositive and one tested seronegative among the eight sequenced.

TCRdb reprocessed the 5' RACE reads; each CDR3 protein has one entry and no DNA is given. Here the sample table reports 150,000 to 180,000 distinct CDR3 sequences. General study findings and limits: A few of the donors also had these clonotypes leading their CD3+CD56-NKG2C+ fraction. Dominant NKG2C+ clonotypes accounted for roughly 1.0-7.0% of CD8+ T cells in a handful of donors.

This TCR was sampled from a woman aged 45 to 65 in good health. Sequenced sample: blood T cells: a sorted CD56 or NKG2C T cell subset, CD4+ or CD8+ T cells, or bulk PBMC T cells (not recorded which). The chain couples TRBV2 to TRBJ1-4; TCRdb outputs TRBD1, but without DNA this stays unchecked. The CDR3 sequence: CASRGGVEKLFF.